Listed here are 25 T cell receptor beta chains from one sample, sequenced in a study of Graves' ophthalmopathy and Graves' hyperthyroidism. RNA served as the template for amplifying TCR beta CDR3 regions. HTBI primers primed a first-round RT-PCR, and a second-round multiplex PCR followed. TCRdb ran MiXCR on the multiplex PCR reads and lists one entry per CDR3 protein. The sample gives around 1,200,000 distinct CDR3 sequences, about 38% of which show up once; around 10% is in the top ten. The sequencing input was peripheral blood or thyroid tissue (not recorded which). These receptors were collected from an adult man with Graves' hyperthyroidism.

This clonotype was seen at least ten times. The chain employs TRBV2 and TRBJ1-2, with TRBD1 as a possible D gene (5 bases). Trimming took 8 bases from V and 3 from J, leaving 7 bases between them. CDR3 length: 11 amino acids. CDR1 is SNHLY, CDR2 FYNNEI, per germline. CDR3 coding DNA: TGTGCCAGCGGGACGGACTATGGCTACACCTTC. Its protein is CASGTDYGYTF.

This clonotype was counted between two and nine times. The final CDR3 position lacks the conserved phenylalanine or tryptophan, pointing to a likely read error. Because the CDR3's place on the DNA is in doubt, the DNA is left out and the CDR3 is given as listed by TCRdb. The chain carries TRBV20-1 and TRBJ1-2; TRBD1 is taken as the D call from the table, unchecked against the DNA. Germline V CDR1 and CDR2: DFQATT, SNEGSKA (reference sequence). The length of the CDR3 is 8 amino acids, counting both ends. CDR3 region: CSARRGAV.

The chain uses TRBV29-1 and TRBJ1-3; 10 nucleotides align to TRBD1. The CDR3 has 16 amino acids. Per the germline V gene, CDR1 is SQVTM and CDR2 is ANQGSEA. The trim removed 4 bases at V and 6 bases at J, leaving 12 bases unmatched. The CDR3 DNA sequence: TGCAGCGTTGTGGGACAGGGGAGGGGCACTGAAAACACCATATATTTT. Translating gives CSVVGQGRGTENTIYF.

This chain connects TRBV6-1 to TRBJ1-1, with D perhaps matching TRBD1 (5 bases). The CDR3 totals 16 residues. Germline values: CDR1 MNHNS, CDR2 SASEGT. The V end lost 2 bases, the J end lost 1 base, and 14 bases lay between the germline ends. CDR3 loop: CASSESFGAKNTEAFF. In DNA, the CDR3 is TGTGCCAGCAGTGAAAGTTTCGGGGCGAAGAACACTGAAGCTTTCTTT.

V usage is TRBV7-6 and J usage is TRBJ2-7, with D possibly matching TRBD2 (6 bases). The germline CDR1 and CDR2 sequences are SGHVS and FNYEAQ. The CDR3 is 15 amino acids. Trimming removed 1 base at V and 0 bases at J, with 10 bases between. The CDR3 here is CASSLDGGTSYEQYF. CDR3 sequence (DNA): TGTGCCAGCAGCTTAGACGGAGGGACCTCCTACGAGCAGTACTTC.

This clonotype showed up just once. The CDR3 region is CRIPRGNTDSPLHF. Here the CDR3 DNA reads TGCAGGATTCCGAGGGGGAACACCGATTCACCCCTCCACTTT. The rearrangement uses TRBV20-1 and TRBJ1-6; weak D call: TRBD1 (6 bases). The germline V gene encodes CDR1 DFQATT and CDR2 SNEGSKA (reference sequence). The CDR3 has 14 amino acids.

The CDR3, as DNA: TGTGCCAGCAGCCAAGAGGTTTGGGGCTACGAGCAGTACTTC. Its protein is CASSQEVWGYEQYF. This sequence joins TRBV14 and TRBJ2-7, with unresolved D. The CDR3 covers 14 residues. Germline CDR1 and CDR2: SGHDN and FVKESK. V lost 0 bases, J lost 3 bases, and 9 bases lay in between.

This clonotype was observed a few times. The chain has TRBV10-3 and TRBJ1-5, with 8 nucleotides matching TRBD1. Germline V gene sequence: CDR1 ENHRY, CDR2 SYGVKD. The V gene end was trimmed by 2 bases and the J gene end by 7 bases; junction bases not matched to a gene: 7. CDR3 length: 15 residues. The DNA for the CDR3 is TGTGCCATCAGTGAGGGACAGGGTTTATACCAGCCCCAGCATTTT. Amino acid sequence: CAISEGQGLYQPQHF.

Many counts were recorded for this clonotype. CDR3 nucleotides: TGTGCCAGCAGCTCCGGGACAGCGAACACTGAAGCTTTCTTT. This sequence encodes CASSSGTANTEAFF. This sequence joins TRBV7-2 and TRBJ1-1, with 7 bases that match TRBD1. In germline, CDR1 is SGHTA, CDR2 FQGNSA. V shed 4 bases, J shed 1 base, and the junction held 3 bases outside the gene matches. This CDR3 comprises 14 residues.

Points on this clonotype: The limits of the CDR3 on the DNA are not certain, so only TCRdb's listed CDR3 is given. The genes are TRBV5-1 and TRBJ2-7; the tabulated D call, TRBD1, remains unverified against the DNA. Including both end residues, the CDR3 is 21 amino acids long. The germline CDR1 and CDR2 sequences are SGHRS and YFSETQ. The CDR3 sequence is CASTNQTSMYLCASGGDEQYF.

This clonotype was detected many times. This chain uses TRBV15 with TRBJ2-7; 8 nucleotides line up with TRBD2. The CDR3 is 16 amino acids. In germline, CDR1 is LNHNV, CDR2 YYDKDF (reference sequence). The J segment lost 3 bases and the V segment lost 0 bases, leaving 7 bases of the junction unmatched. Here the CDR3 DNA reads TGTGCCACCAGCAGAGATAGCCCGCTAGCGGGCTACGAGCAGTACTTC. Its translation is CATSRDSPLAGYEQYF.

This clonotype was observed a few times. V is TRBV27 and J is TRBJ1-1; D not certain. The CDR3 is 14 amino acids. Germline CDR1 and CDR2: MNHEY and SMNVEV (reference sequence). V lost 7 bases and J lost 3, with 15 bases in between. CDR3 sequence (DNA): TGTGCCAGCAAAAGCCTTTCCTTGGACACTGAAGCTTTCTTT. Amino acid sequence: CASKSLSLDTEAFF.

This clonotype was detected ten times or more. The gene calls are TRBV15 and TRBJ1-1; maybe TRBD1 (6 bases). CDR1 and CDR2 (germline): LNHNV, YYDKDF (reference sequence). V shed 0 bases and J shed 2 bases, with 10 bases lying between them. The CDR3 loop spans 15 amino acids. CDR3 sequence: CATSRENRVNTEAFF. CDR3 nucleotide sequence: TGTGCCACCAGCAGAGAAAACAGGGTTAACACTGAAGCTTTCTTT.

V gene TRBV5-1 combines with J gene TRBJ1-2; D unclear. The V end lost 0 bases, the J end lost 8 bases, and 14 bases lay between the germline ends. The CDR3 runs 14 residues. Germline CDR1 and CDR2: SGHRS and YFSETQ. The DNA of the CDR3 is TGCGCCAGCAGCTTGGAGGTATCCTCGGGGGGCTACACCTTC. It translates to CASSLEVSSGGYTF.

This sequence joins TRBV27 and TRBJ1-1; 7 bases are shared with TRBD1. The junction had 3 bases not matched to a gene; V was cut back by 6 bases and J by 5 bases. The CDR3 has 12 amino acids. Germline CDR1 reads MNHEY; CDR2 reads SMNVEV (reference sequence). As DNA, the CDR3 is TGTGCCAGCAGAGGGGGCTGGACTGAAGCTTTCTTT. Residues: CASRGGWTEAFF.

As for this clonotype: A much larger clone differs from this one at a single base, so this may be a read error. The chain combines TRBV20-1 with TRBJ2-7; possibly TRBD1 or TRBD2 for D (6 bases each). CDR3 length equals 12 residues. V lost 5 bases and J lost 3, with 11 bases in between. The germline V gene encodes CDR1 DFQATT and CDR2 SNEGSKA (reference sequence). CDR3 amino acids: CSAGGTHYEQYF. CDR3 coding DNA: TGCAGTGCTGGAGGGACACACTACGAGCAGTACTTC.

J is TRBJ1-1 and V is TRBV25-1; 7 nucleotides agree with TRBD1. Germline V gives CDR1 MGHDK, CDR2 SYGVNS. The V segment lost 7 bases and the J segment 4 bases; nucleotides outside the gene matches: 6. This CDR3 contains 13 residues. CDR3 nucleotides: TGTGCCAGCATCAGACAGGGCGGCACTGAAGCTTTCTTT. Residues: CASIRQGGTEAFF. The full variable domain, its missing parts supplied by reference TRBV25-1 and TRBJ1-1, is EADIYQTPRYLVIGTGKKITLECSQTMGHDKMYWYQQDPGMELHLIHYSYGVNSTEKGDLSSESTVSRIRTEHFPLTLESARPSHTSQYLCASIRQGGTEAFFGQGTRLTVV.

The CDR3 coding sequence is TGTGCCACCAGCTCGAGATACTGGGGCACCCAAGAGACCCAGTACTTC. Translation gives CATSSRYWGTQETQYF. This chain joins TRBV15 and TRBJ2-5, with D possibly being TRBD1 (5 bases). The CDR3 loop spans 16 amino acids. Looked up from germline, CDR1 is LNHNV and CDR2 is YYDKDF (reference sequence). The ends were cut back, 5 bases at V and 1 base at J, with 17 bases in the middle.

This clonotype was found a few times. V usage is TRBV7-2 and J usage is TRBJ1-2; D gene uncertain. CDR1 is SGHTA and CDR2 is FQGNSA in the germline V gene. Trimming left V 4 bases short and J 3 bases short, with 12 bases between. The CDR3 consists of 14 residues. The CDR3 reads CASSSAPSDYGYTF. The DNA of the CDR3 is TGTGCCAGCAGCTCCGCCCCTAGCGACTATGGCTACACCTTC.

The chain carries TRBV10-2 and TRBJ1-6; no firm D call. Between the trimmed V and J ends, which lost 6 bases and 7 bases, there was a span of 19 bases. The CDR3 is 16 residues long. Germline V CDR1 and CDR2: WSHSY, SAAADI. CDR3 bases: TGCGCCAGCAGCCCTATTACGGGGTTTGGGAATTCACCCCTCCACTTT. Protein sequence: CASSPITGFGNSPLHF.

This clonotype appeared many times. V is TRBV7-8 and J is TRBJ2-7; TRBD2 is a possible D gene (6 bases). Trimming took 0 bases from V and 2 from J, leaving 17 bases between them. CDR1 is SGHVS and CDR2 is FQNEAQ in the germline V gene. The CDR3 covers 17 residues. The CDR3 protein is CASSLARARGGPYEQYF. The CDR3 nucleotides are TGTGCCAGCAGCTTAGCGCGGGCGCGGGGCGGGCCCTACGAGCAGTACTTC.

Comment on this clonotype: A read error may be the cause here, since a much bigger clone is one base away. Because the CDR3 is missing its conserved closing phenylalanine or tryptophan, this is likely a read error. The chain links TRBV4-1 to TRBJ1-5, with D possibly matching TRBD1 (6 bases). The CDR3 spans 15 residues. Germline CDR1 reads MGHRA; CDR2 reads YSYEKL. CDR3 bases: TGTGCCAGCAGCCAAGAAAGGACAGCGAGTCAGCCCCAGCATCTT. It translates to CASSQERTASQPQHL.

The CDR3 DNA is TGTGCCAGCAGCTTAGGACAGGGTGGCTGTGGAAACACCATATATTTT. Its translation is CASSLGQGGCGNTIYF. The rearrangement links TRBV13 to TRBJ1-3, with a weak D call TRBD1 (6 bases). CDR3 length: 16 residues. CDR1 is PRHDT and CDR2 is FYEKMQ in the germline V gene (reference sequence). Deletions cut 0 bases from V and 3 bases from J, with 12 bases between.

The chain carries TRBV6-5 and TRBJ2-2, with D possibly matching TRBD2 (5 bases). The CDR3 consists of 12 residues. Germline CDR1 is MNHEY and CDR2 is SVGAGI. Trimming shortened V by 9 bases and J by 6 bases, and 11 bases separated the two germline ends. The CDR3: CASLAPAGELFF. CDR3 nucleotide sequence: TGTGCCAGTCTAGCCCCGGCCGGGGAGCTGTTTTTT.

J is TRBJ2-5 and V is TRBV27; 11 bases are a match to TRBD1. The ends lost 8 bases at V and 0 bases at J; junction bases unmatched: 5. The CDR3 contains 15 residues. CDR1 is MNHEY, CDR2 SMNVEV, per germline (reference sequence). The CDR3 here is CASGPGQGDQETQYF. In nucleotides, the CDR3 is TGTGCCAGCGGGCCGGGACAGGGGGACCAAGAGACCCAGTACTTC.